Presented here are 16 T cell receptor beta chains from one specimen sequenced in a study of shared clonotypes between healthy human individuals. The data were produced by immunoSEQ multiplex PCR, yet TCRdb's version contains in-frame clones alone and is incomplete. The sample carries over a million clones, 60% to 80% recorded once. Source material: memory CD4+ T cells sorted from blood. Subset defined: CD45RA-negative fraction. These receptor sequences come from a man aged 18 to 29 in good health.

V is TRBV5-6 and J is TRBJ1-1, with D unresolved. This CDR3 has 16 amino acids. Deletions cut 4 bases from V and 2 bases from J, with 18 bases between. From germline, CDR1 is SGHDT and CDR2 YYEEEE. CDR3 sequence: CASSPGVGEINTEAFF. The CDR3 region has the DNA TGTGCCAGCAGCCCCGGTGTCGGGGAGATAAACACTGAAGCTTTCTTT. Filled out from reference TRBV5-6 and TRBJ1-1, the complete variable domain reads DAGVTQSPTHLIKTRGQQVTLRCSPKSGHDTVSWYQQALGQGPQFIFQYYEEEERQRGNFPDRFSGHQFPNYSSELNVNALLLGDSALYLCASSPGVGEINTEAFFGQGTRLTVV.

The rearrangement joins TRBV5-1 to TRBJ1-1; TRBD1 agrees at 12 bases. Germline CDR1 is SGHRS and CDR2 is YFSETQ. This CDR3 contains 18 residues. Germline trimming cut 0 bases from V and 1 base from J; bases unmatched to any gene: 7. The CDR3 region is CASSLAGQGALGNTEAFF. CDR3 bases: TGCGCCAGCAGCTTGGCGGGACAGGGGGCTTTAGGGAACACTGAAGCTTTCTTT.

This chain connects TRBV15 to TRBJ2-3; no definite D call. Germline CDR1 LNHNV, CDR2 YYDKDF (reference sequence). This CDR3 spans 11 amino acids. Trimming removed 3 bases from V and 5 bases from J, with 3 bases in between. The CDR3 coding sequence is TGTGCCACCAGCAGGAGAGATACGCAGTATTTT. This gives the protein CATSRRDTQYF.

The CDR3 DNA is TGCAGCGTCGGCACAGGAGACGATTCACCCCTCCACTTT. Amino acid sequence: CSVGTGDDSPLHF. The genes are TRBV29-1 and TRBJ1-6, with D possibly TRBD1 on 5 matching bases. V was trimmed by 6 bases and J by 8 bases, leaving 14 bases between them. Per germline, CDR1 SQVTM and CDR2 ANQGSEA. The CDR3 has 13 amino acids.

This clone has more than one count but fewer than ten. This chain uses TRBV2 with TRBJ1-2; D is undetermined. With 2 bases removed from V and 8 bases from J, the gap between germline ends came to 15 bases. CDR1 SNHLY and CDR2 FYNNEI come from the germline V gene. This CDR3 spans 14 amino acids. The CDR3 sequence: CASSESMSSEGYTF. The CDR3, as DNA: TGTGCCAGCAGTGAATCTATGTCGTCTGAGGGCTACACCTTC.

The V gene is TRBV10-1, the J gene TRBJ2-2, with unresolved D. CDR1 WNHNN and CDR2 SYGVQD come from the germline V gene (reference sequence). V gave up 4 bases and J gave up 6 bases, with 6 bases separating them. CDR3 length: 12 residues. The CDR3 reads CASSGPAGELFF. The CDR3 DNA reads as TGCGCCAGCAGTGGGCCAGCCGGGGAGCTGTTTTTT.

This clone has only a few counts. The chain employs TRBV10-3 and TRBJ1-1; 10 bases align to TRBD1. Trimming at V came to 6 bases and at J to 4 bases, leaving 8 bases not matched to a gene. Germline-derived CDR1 and CDR2 are ENHRY and SYGVKD. The CDR3 runs to 15 residues. The CDR3 region is CAISLWGTGVTEAFF. CDR3 bases: TGTGCCATCAGCCTATGGGGGACAGGGGTCACTGAAGCTTTCTTT.

Details on this clone: One junction end does not reproduce the germline sequence, and a read error may be involved. The chain carries TRBV11-2 and TRBJ2-7; D is possibly TRBD1 (6 bases). Per the germline V gene, CDR1 is SGHAT and CDR2 is FQNNGV. The CDR3 loop spans 15 amino acids. CDR3 in amino acids: CASRLEGRGPYEQYF. CDR3 sequence (DNA): TGTGCCAGCAGGTTAGAGGGCAGGGGACCCTACGAGCAGTACTTC.

The chain recombines TRBV4-3 with TRBJ1-5; no definite D call. Germline loops: CDR1 LGHNA, CDR2 YSLEER. The V end was cut by 6 bases, the J end by 0 bases, with 12 bases between. The CDR3 extends over 15 amino acids. CDR3 sequence (DNA): TGCGCCAGCAGTCCCGGGCGGTATAGCAATCAGCCCCAGCATTTT. Encoded protein: CASSPGRYSNQPQHF.

About this clone: Within the sample, other DNA sequences also encode this same CDR3. The genes are TRBV5-5 and TRBJ2-7; a weak D match, TRBD1 (6 bases). Trimming cost V 2 bases and J 4 bases, with 7 bases left between them. CDR1 SGHKS and CDR2 YYEKEE come from the germline V gene (reference sequence). CDR3 size: 12 residues. In nucleotides, the CDR3 is TGTGCCAGCAGCTTACAGGGTTACGAGCAGTACTTC. Protein product: CASSLQGYEQYF.

The chain joins TRBV11-1 to TRBJ2-1; 15 positions match TRBD2. The J segment lost 2 bases and the V segment lost 6 bases, leaving 8 bases of the junction unmatched. The CDR3 has 18 residues. Germline CDR1 is SGHAT and CDR2 is FQDESV (reference sequence). CDR3 region: CASRRGLAGGQPYNEQFF. The DNA of the CDR3 is TGTGCCAGCAGGAGGGGACTAGCGGGGGGCCAACCCTACAATGAGCAGTTCTTC.

The genes are TRBV5-6 and TRBJ1-1, with TRBD1 as a possible D gene (5 bases). The CDR3 runs to 14 residues. Looked up from germline, CDR1 is SGHDT and CDR2 is YYEEEE. V was clipped by 1 base and J by 7 bases, with 14 bases between them. CDR3 nucleotide sequence: TGTGCCAGCAGCTTGCGGCGTTTTGGGGGTGAAGCTTTCTTT. Translating it yields CASSLRRFGGEAFF.

The chain is built from TRBV9 and TRBJ1-2; tentatively, D is TRBD1 (5 bases). The CDR3 covers 14 residues. Germline V gene data show CDR1 as SGDLS and CDR2 as YYNGEE. The V end lost 0 bases, the J end lost 3 bases, and 9 bases lay between the germline ends. The CDR3 DNA sequence: TGTGCCAGCAGCGTAGTACCGGGGGACTATGGCTACACCTTC. It specifies CASSVVPGDYGYTF.

The CDR3 here is CASSPRTVNTEAFF. The CDR3, as DNA: TGTGCCAGCAGCCCCCGAACAGTGAACACTGAAGCTTTCTTT. This chain uses TRBV5-4 with TRBJ1-1; no reliable D call. The CDR3 contains 14 residues. Trimming left V 4 bases short and J 0 bases short, with 10 bases between. Germline values: CDR1 SGHNT, CDR2 YYREEE (reference sequence).

The chain links TRBV11-2 to TRBJ2-1; 7 nucleotides align to TRBD2. There are 14 residues in the CDR3. V lost 2 bases and J lost 8; bases outside the gene matches: 6. Germline V lookup: CDR1 SGHAT, CDR2 FQNNGV. CDR3 sequence: CASSLTREGYEQFF. The DNA of the CDR3 is TGTGCCAGCAGCTTAACGAGGGAGGGTTATGAGCAGTTCTTC.

This clone was detected a few times. The chain uses TRBV6-1 and TRBJ1-1; D remains unclear. The CDR3 sequence is 12 residues long. In germline, CDR1 is MNHNS, CDR2 SASEGT. Deletions cut 5 bases from V and 1 base from J, with 5 bases between. CDR3 region: CASSLQNTEAFF. The CDR3, as DNA: TGTGCCAGCAGTTTACAGAACACTGAAGCTTTCTTT.